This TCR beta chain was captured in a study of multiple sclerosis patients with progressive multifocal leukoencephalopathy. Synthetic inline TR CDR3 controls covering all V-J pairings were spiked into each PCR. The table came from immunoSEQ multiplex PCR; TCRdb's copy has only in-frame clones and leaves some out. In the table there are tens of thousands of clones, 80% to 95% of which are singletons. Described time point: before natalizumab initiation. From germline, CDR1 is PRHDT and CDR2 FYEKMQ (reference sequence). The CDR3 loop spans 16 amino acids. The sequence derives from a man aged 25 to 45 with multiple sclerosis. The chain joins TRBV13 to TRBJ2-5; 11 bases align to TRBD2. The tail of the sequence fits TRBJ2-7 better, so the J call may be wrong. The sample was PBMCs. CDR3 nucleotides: TGTGCCAGCAGCTTAGGGGTCGGACTAGCGGGCTACGAGCAGTACTTC. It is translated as CASSLGVGLAGYEQYF.